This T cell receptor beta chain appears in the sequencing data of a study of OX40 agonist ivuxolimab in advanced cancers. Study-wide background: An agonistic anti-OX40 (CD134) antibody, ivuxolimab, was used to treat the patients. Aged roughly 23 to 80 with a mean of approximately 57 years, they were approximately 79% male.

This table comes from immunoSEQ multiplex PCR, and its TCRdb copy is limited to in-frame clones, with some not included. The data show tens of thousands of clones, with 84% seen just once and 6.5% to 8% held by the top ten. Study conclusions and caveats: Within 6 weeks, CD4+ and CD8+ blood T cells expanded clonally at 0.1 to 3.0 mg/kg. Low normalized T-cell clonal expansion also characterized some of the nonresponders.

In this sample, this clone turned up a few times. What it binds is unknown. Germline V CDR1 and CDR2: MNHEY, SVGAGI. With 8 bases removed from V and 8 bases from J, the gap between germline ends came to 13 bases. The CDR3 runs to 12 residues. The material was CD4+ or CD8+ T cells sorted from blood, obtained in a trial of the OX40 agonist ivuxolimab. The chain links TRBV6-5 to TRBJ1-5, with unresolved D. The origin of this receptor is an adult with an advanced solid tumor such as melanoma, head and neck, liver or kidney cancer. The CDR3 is CASGFIEEPQHF. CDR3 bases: TGTGCCAGCGGCTTTATTGAGGAGCCCCAGCATTTT.